These 30 T cell receptor beta chains were sequenced from one sample in a study of blood T cell repertoires in COVID-19. The data were produced by immunoSEQ multiplex PCR, yet TCRdb's version contains in-frame clones alone and is incomplete. The sample includes roughly 260,000 clones, about nine tenths of them seen just once. The sequenced sample was peripheral blood. The receptors come from a man in his forties who had recovered from COVID-19.

This clone was counted a few times. This chain uses TRBV23-1 with TRBJ1-2, with D perhaps matching TRBD1 (6 bases). TRBV23-1 is known as an ORF, though its function is uncertain. This CDR3 comprises 15 residues. With 2 bases removed from V and 8 bases from J, the gap between germline ends came to 18 bases. CDR3: CASSQAGERSFGYTF. The CDR3 nucleotides read TGCGCCAGCAGTCAAGCAGGGGAGAGATCGTTCGGCTACACCTTC.

V gene TRBV19 combines with J gene TRBJ1-6; 9 bases fit TRBD1. Germline CDR1 and CDR2: LNHDA and SQIVND (reference sequence). CDR3 length equals 14 residues. After removal of 6 bases from V and 7 bases from J, the junction contained 4 bases not matched to a gene. The CDR3 region has the DNA TGTGCCAGTAGCCCTGACAGGGGGAATTCACCCCTCCACTTT. Protein product: CASSPDRGNSPLHF.

The chain is built from TRBV10-3 and TRBJ2-7, with D possibly matching TRBD1 (6 bases). V lost 7 bases and J 3 bases, leaving 19 bases between the germline ends. The length of the CDR3 is 15 residues. CDR1 and CDR2 (germline): ENHRY, SYGVKD. CDR3: CAIKSATGTNYEQYF. DNA for the CDR3: TGTGCCATCAAGTCAGCAACCGGGACAAACTACGAGCAGTACTTC.

This chain links TRBV3-1 (or the pseudogene TRBV3-2) with TRBJ1-3; D uncertain. Germline V gene lookup returns CDR1 LGHDT and CDR2 YNNKEL (reference sequence). Trimming pared 1 base from V and 4 bases from J, leaving 5 bases between. This CDR3 has 13 residues. In nucleotides, the CDR3 is TGTGCCAGCAGCCAAGTCGGGGGAAACACCATATATTTT. Its translation: CASSQVGGNTIYF.

This rearrangement joins TRBV5-1 to TRBJ1-2; TRBD1 matches at 8 bases. CDR3 length: 15 residues. J lost 8 bases, V lost 4 bases, and 13 bases had no gene match. Germline V gene lookup returns CDR1 SGHRS and CDR2 YFSETQ. The DNA for the CDR3 is TGCGCCAGCAGCACCTCCGGACAGGGTACCTTCGGCTACACCTTC. Residues: CASSTSGQGTFGYTF.

The V call is TRBV10-3, the J call TRBJ2-1; weak D call: TRBD2 (6 bases). The length of the CDR3 is 19 residues. Trimming removed 4 bases at V and 3 bases at J, with 25 bases between. In germline, CDR1 is ENHRY, CDR2 SYGVKD. CDR3 sequence (DNA): TGTGCCATCAGTGGATCGATCGGAGCGGGTAACAATCTCTACAATGAGCAGTTCTTC. Amino acids: CAISGSIGAGNNLYNEQFF.

The chain employs TRBV7-6 and TRBJ2-3; TRBD2 aligns across 8 bases. The junction had 8 bases not matched to a gene; V was cut back by 6 bases and J by 0 bases. Germline CDR1 SGHVS, CDR2 FNYEAQ. The length of the CDR3 is 16 residues. For the CDR3, the DNA is TGTGCCAGCAGGCAACTAGCGGCCACTAGCACAGATACGCAGTATTTT. It translates to CASRQLAATSTDTQYF.

The rearrangement uses TRBV18 and TRBJ2-1; possible D gene TRBD1, 6 bases. Per the germline V gene, CDR1 is KGHSH and CDR2 is LQKENI. The CDR3 is 13 amino acids. Trimming cost V 4 bases and J 8 bases, with 12 bases left between them. The CDR3 loop reads CASSLTGFDEQFF. CDR3 nucleotides: TGTGCCAGCTCACTTACAGGGTTCGATGAGCAGTTCTTC.

The rearrangement uses TRBV5-1 and TRBJ2-3, with D maybe TRBD2 (5 bases). V lost 7 bases to trimming and J lost 3 bases, with 6 bases between them. Germline loops: CDR1 SGHRS, CDR2 YFSETQ. The CDR3 extends over 11 amino acids. The CDR3 DNA sequence: TGCGCCAGCGGGAGAACAGATACGCAGTATTTT. It encodes CASGRTDTQYF. Full variable domain (outside the CDR3, taken from reference TRBV5-1 and TRBJ2-3): KAGVTQTPRYLIKTRGQQVTLSCSPISGHRSVSWYQQTPGQGLQFLFEYFSETQRNKGNFPGRFSGRQFSNSRSEMNVSTLELGDSALYLCASGRTDTQYFGPGTRLTVL.

V usage is TRBV5-6 and J usage is TRBJ2-2; 10 nucleotides line up with TRBD2. The CDR3 sequence is 17 residues long. Germline V gene sequence: CDR1 SGHDT, CDR2 YYEEEE. Unmatched junction bases numbered 10, after V lost 4 bases and J lost 4 bases. CDR3 bases: TGTGCCAGCAGCCAGGGCGGAGCGGGGGGGCGCACCGGGGAGCTGTTTTTT. Translating gives CASSQGGAGGRTGELFF.

V usage is TRBV5-1 and J usage is TRBJ2-1; D might be TRBD2 (5 bases). V lost 2 bases, J lost 0 bases, and 6 bases lay in between. This CDR3 is built from 14 residues. CDR1 and CDR2 from the germline V gene are SGHRS and YFSETQ. The CDR3 here is CASSFAGSYNEQFF. CDR3 nucleotide sequence: TGCGCCAGCAGCTTCGCGGGCTCCTACAATGAGCAGTTCTTC.

The chain links TRBV5-1 to TRBJ1-1; 7 nucleotides align to TRBD1. The trim removed 3 bases at V and 4 bases at J, leaving 18 bases unmatched. This CDR3 is 18 amino acids long. CDR1 SGHRS and CDR2 YFSETQ come from the germline V gene. CDR3 in amino acids: CASSWNTGARNAGTEAFF. The CDR3 region has the DNA TGCGCCAGCAGCTGGAATACAGGGGCCCGAAACGCGGGCACTGAAGCTTTCTTT.

The chain is built from TRBV6-5 and TRBJ2-1; 7 bases align to TRBD1. The CDR3 covers 15 residues. J gave up 0 bases and V 6 bases, and 5 bases lay outside the gene matches. The germline gives CDR1 MNHEY, CDR2 SVGAGI. CDR3 residues: CASSRDRDSYNEQFF. The CDR3 coding sequence is TGTGCCAGCAGCCGAGACAGGGACTCCTACAATGAGCAGTTCTTC.

The genes are TRBV19 and TRBJ1-6; 8 nucleotides agree with TRBD1. The CDR3 covers 15 residues. Germline V gene data show CDR1 as LNHDA and CDR2 as SQIVND (reference sequence). V shed 10 bases, J shed 7 bases, and the junction held 12 bases outside the gene matches. The CDR3: CATQGAIGPNSPLHF. The CDR3 nucleotides are TGTGCCACCCAGGGGGCAATTGGGCCCAATTCACCCCTCCACTTT.

The rearrangement links TRBV5-4 to TRBJ2-2, with 9 bases fitting TRBD2. The CDR3 consists of 19 residues. CDR1 and CDR2 (germline): SGHNT, YYREEE (reference sequence). The ends lost 4 bases at V and 1 base at J; junction bases unmatched: 14. CDR3 residues: CASSPHPPTSGQNTGELFF. The CDR3 coding sequence is TGTGCCAGCAGCCCCCACCCCCCGACTAGCGGCCAGAACACCGGGGAGCTGTTTTTT.

The V and J genes are TRBV21-1 and TRBJ1-2. TRBV21-1 is designated a pseudogene. The CDR3 runs to 17 residues. The chain's CDR3 is CASSKDPWGGQAYGYTF. The CDR3 region has the DNA TGTGCCAGCAGCAAAGACCCCTGGGGGGGCCAAGCCTATGGCTACACCTTC.

The chain couples TRBV14 to TRBJ1-6, with 11 bases lining up with TRBD1. V gave up 3 bases and J gave up 7 bases; unmatched junction bases: 5. The germline V gene has CDR1 SGHDN and CDR2 FVKESK. The CDR3 loop spans 16 amino acids. The CDR3 here is CASSQLGTGGNSPLHF. The DNA for the CDR3 is TGTGCCAGCAGCCAGCTCGGGACAGGGGGGAATTCACCCCTCCACTTT.

This clone showed up just once. This sequence joins TRBV5-5 and TRBJ1-2; TRBD1 might be the D (5 bases). The CDR3 covers 14 residues. V dropped 2 bases and J dropped 5 bases, with 13 bases sitting between them. Germline CDR1 and CDR2: SGHKS and YYEKEE (reference sequence). The CDR3: CASSFRWGDYGYTF. In DNA form, the CDR3 reads TGTGCCAGCAGCTTCCGGTGGGGGGATTATGGCTACACCTTC.

The rearrangement joins TRBV10-3 to TRBJ1-4; D gene unclear. The CDR3 covers 13 residues. V was trimmed by 4 bases and J by 2 bases, leaving 5 bases between them. Germline CDR1 ENHRY, CDR2 SYGVKD. DNA for the CDR3: TGTGCCATCAGTGTATCGACTAATGAAAAACTGTTTTTT. It yields the protein CAISVSTNEKLFF.

The V gene is TRBV5-1, the J gene TRBJ2-5, with 7 bases aligning to TRBD1. Losses at the gene ends were 4 bases for V and 1 base for J; bases not matched to a gene: 7. The CDR3 runs to 15 residues. Germline CDR1 and CDR2: SGHRS and YFSETQ. CDR3 nucleotides: TGCGCCAGCAGCCCAAGACAGGGCACCCAAGAGACCCAGTACTTC. Protein: CASSPRQGTQETQYF.

V and J are TRBV20-1 and TRBJ2-7; 10 nucleotides align to TRBD1. CDR1 is DFQATT, CDR2 SNEGSKA, per germline (reference sequence). The CDR3 spans 17 residues. J gave up 2 bases and V 3 bases, and 13 bases lay outside the gene matches. The CDR3: CSASRQGARFGAYEQYF. CDR3 DNA: TGCAGTGCTAGTAGACAGGGGGCGCGTTTCGGAGCCTACGAGCAGTACTTC.

The chain uses TRBV18 and TRBJ2-2; D is possibly TRBD2 (6 bases). Looked up from germline, CDR1 is KGHSH and CDR2 is LQKENI. The CDR3 contains 16 residues. Trimming pared 1 base from V and 6 bases from J, leaving 15 bases between. The CDR3 DNA reads as TGTGCCAGCTCACCACTTTCGCTAGCGTCGGCCGGGGAGCTGTTTTTT. Translation: CASSPLSLASAGELFF. The full variable domain, its missing parts supplied by reference TRBV18 and TRBJ2-2, is NAGVMQNPRHLVRRRGQEARLRCSPMKGHSHVYWYRQLPEEGLKFMVYLQKENIIDESGMPKERFSAEFPKEGPSILRIQQVVRGDSAAYFCASSPLSLASAGELFFGEGSRLTVL.

The chain recombines TRBV5-1 with TRBJ1-1, with TRBD1 matching 8 bases. Germline V gene data show CDR1 as SGHRS and CDR2 as YFSETQ. V shed 0 bases, J shed 0 bases, and the junction held 10 bases outside the gene matches. The CDR3 is made up of 18 amino acids. CDR3 sequence (DNA): TGCGCCAGCAGCTTGGCAGGACAGGGCAGGTTTCTGAACACTGAAGCTTTCTTT. This codes for CASSLAGQGRFLNTEAFF.

The rearrangement links TRBV10-3 to TRBJ2-1; the D gene is possibly TRBD2 (6 bases). Deletions cut 0 bases from V and 5 bases from J, with 8 bases between. The CDR3 covers 14 residues. CDR1 is ENHRY and CDR2 is SYGVKD in the germline V gene. CDR3: CAISESWTNNEQFF. The CDR3 nucleotides are TGTGCCATCAGTGAGTCTTGGACTAACAATGAGCAGTTCTTC.

V gene TRBV7-9 combines with J gene TRBJ2-3; the D gene is possibly TRBD1 (6 bases). This CDR3 is built from 14 residues. V shed 4 bases and J shed 6 bases, with 14 bases lying between them. CDR1 SEHNR and CDR2 FQNEAQ come from the germline V gene (reference sequence). CDR3 residues: CASSSDTGSDTQYF. CDR3 DNA: TGTGCCAGCAGCTCAGACACAGGGTCGGATACGCAGTATTTT.

This clone has only a few counts. The chain carries TRBV21-1 and TRBJ2-1; the DNA was not compared with TRBD1, the D call given in the table. TRBV21-1 is a pseudogene segment. CDR3 length equals 11 residues. The CDR3 DNA is TGTGCCAGCAGCGAACAGGGACCCGGGTTCTTC. Its protein product is CASSEQGPGFF.

The chain recombines TRBV9 with TRBJ2-3, with unresolved D. Germline V gives CDR1 SGDLS, CDR2 YYNGEE. CDR3 size: 11 residues. Deletions cut 4 bases from V and 4 bases from J, with 4 bases between. The CDR3 region is CASSPADTQYF. CDR3 nucleotide sequence: TGTGCCAGCAGCCCGGCAGATACGCAGTATTTT.

The J gene is TRBJ2-7, the V gene TRBV7-9; D perhaps matches TRBD1 (6 bases). Trimming removed 5 bases from V and 0 bases from J, with 14 bases in between. Germline values: CDR1 SEHNR, CDR2 FQNEAQ (reference sequence). The CDR3 totals 15 residues. CDR3 sequence (DNA): TGTGCCAGCAGCCAATCTAGGACAGACTCCTACGAGCAGTACTTC. It encodes CASSQSRTDSYEQYF.

The chain couples TRBV7-9 to TRBJ1-3, with D maybe TRBD1 (5 bases). This CDR3 region has 17 residues. The ends were cut back, 4 bases at V and 0 bases at J, with 16 bases in the middle. Germline CDR1 SEHNR, CDR2 FQNEAQ (reference sequence). The CDR3 is CASSSYTTDTSGNTIYF. CDR3 sequence (DNA): TGTGCCAGCAGCTCTTACACGACAGACACCTCTGGAAACACCATATATTTT.

The V and J genes are TRBV30 and TRBJ2-7; 16 bases align to TRBD2. The V segment lost 2 bases and the J segment 3 bases; nucleotides outside the gene matches: 10. The CDR3 spans 18 residues. Germline CDR1 is GTSNPN and CDR2 is SVGIG (reference sequence). CDR3 DNA sequence: TGTGCCTGGAGTTCCGGGACTAGCGGGAGGGCCGTCGTCTACGAGCAGTACTTC. Its translation is CAWSSGTSGRAVVYEQYF.